This T cell receptor (beta chain) was captured in a study of T-cell memory formation after mild COVID-19 (dated by TCRdb to about 2021). Looking at the study overall: TCR sequence clusters from the two donors were largely donor specific. T-cell clones expanding and contracting after mild COVID-19 in a couple of donors were tracked by longitudinal TCRalpha and TCRbeta repertoire sequencing. The cohort was made up of two young adult volunteers, one female and one male, who were previously healthy.

Notes on this clonotype: The antigen this receptor binds is unknown. One base away there is no much larger clone; base qualities are not given.

PBMCs were isolated by Ficoll-Paque density gradient centrifugation. Instrument used: Illumina NovaSeq 6000. cDNA libraries for TCRalpha and TCRbeta were prepared by 5'RACE using constant-segment primers, with sample barcodes and unique molecular identifiers added. RNA was extracted from every sample with Trizol reagent. Libraries were amplified in two PCR steps, with a second sample barcode and Illumina TruSeq adapters added in the second step. Sequencing of the libraries was done on an Illumina NovaSeq, producing 2 x 150 bp paired-end reads. Turning to the authors' computational methods: Reads were demultiplexed and collapsed into UMI-guided consensus sequences with migec v1.2.7. Using mixcr v2.1.11, UMI consensuses were aligned to TRA and TRB V and J templates and then assembled into clonotypes. Expanded or contracted clonotypes were those called significant by both edgeR and NoisET, with noise models trained on biological replicates. For edgeR calls, the thresholds were a false discovery rate-adjusted p below 0.01 and a log2 fold-change of 1. As an exploratory analysis of dynamics, max-normalized trajectories of the 1000 most abundant clonotypes were examined by PCA with hierarchical clustering. Each responding clone was given a CD4 or CD8 phenotype based on the CD4+ and CD8+ repertoires, which had been sequenced separately. TCRdb passed the public sequencing reads through fastp at Q25 and MiXCR, retaining productive beta sequences. Each CDR3 protein gets just one entry, which takes the most common genes and DNA from the rows behind it. None of the V and J calls come from the authors' own analysis; TCRdb made them. Within this sample are 150,000 to 200,000 distinct CDR3 sequences, with 16% of them counted one time only. The top ten clonotypes cover about 2.1% of the sample.

General study outcomes and caveats: The study covered only two mild cases, and larger cohorts including severe cases with pre-infection samples were considered necessary. Whether the second-wave clones peaking on day 37 were SARS-CoV-2 specific was not confirmed. From day 15 to 85, contracting clones showed balanced CD4/CD8 phenotypes, whereas a second wave of clones that expanded from day 15 to 37 leaned towards CD4+. Some responding clones were detected in pre-infection memory, which suggested that pre-existing cross-reactive memory T cells had joined the SARS-CoV-2 response. Contracting CD4+ clones appeared mostly in the CM and EM memory subsets, whereas CD8+ clones were enriched in EMRA.

Sequencing input: PBMCs or a T cell subset sorted from them (not recorded which). The clonotype was recovered from an adult woman who had mild COVID-19 (a few samples of this study predate the infection). The sample titles of this study are shuffled in the database, so cell type and time point are left out; the donor was told from shared clones.

The CDR3 region reads CSVGTSFSYYEQYF. The sequence in DNA is TGCAGCGTTGGGACTAGCTTCTCCTACTACGAGCAGTACTTC. The chain joins TRBV29-1 to TRBJ2-7, with 8 bases in between that match TRBD2. There are 14 amino acids in the CDR3, from cysteine to phenylalanine inclusive. Left in the record is the CDR3 DNA by itself, 42 bases read in frame from the first base. Taken from the germline V gene, the CDR1 and CDR2 loops are SQVTM and ANQGSEA. V lost 4 bases and J lost 3 bases, and the count of bases not matched to a germline gene is 8.